Sequencing of this T cell receptor (beta chain) was carried out in a study of cytomegalovirus exposure and HLA in healthy donors (dated by TCRdb to 2015 to 2018). About the full investigation: An earlier analysis of some 550 of the donors reported more than 250 Gb of sequence data and 117 million unique TCR beta sequences from 150 million to 200 million T cells. Donor age, sex, ethnicity and CMV serostatus were compiled alongside the repertoire data. A separate validation cohort of roughly 130 different subjects was used in addition to the roughly 720-subject first cohort. Roughly 5 DR-DQ haplotypes were handled as single units for association and clustering, since linkage in the cohort was strong. Both class I and class II loci were covered by HLA typing, at four-digit resolution. All discovery cohort repertoires had been generated using a single sequencing platform. The study aimed to test whether signatures of past pathogen exposure could be identified by cataloging public T cell receptors. The later analysis used no new phenotypic data to find candidate immune exposures, relying instead on TCR beta sequences and their occurrence across donors. An early release that covered some 630 HLA-typed donors contained approximately 300 gigabases of sequencing data and about 93 million unique TCR sequences. Typing coverage varied by locus: 629-630 donors for A, B, C, DRB1 and DQB1; under 550 for DQA1; more than 600 for DPA1; approximately 450 for DPB1. Among the approximately 400 genotyped donors, roughly 80% belonged to the genetic ancestry cluster associated with self-reported Caucasian donors. A later analysis re-analyzed previously published TCR beta repertoires from 660 or so donors and added high-resolution HLA genotyping to study TCR occurrence patterns. Among roughly 370 genotyped donors of the cohort, an average of roughly 240,000 unique TCR beta nucleotide sequences were sequenced per donor, 15% to 20% of them non-productive. A later genetic analysis took genome-wide SNP genotypes for about 55% of the 666 donors and used that subset as a discovery cohort. An earlier analysis of 450 to 750 of the donors used high-throughput TCR beta sequencing to judge whether each TCR beta V gene segment behaved as functional or pseudogenic. High-throughput TCR immunosequencing, statistical association of individual TCRs with disease status, and machine learning were combined to predict cytomegalovirus infection status. Using immunosequencing, the study profiled T cell repertoires from roughly 650 subjects and related those repertoires to cytomegalovirus serostatus. General conclusions and limits of the study: This cohort had only TCR beta chains sequenced, and the lack of alpha or paired-chain data limited which features could be detected. A later analysis found that most CMV-associated TCR beta chains appeared HLA-restricted, with HLA associations seemingly driven largely by CMV exposure. Most TCR sequences were observed very rarely across donors, whereas some public TCRs were present in many individuals. An association between a missense DCLRE1C variant and V-gene and J-gene trimming of TCR beta chains was found in a later genetic analysis and replicated in an independent cohort. Compared with the approximately 670-donor mean, donors in an Asian-associated ancestry cluster had fewer N-insertions in productive TCRs, according to a later genetic analysis. Presence/absence analyses assumed roughly uniform sequencing depth across donors, an assumption that may not hold. A later analysis reported that several top co-occurrence clusters appeared linked to parvovirus B19, influenza, CMV and Epstein-Barr virus. Correlated functional status among segregating V segments might reflect linkage disequilibrium, but an unknown experimental factor could not be ruled out. In an earlier analysis of over 550 of the donors, most TCR beta V segments were observed in productive rearrangements about 87% or about 30% of the time, broadly matching IMGT annotations. The sequencing pipeline was judged likely to have produced a cluster of highly shared sequence variants as a technical artifact. The classifier was reported to diagnose cytomegalovirus status with high specificity and sensitivity in both the original and validation cohorts. According to a later analysis, TCR association rates differed among HLA loci, with DRB1 alleles showing the most associated TCRs and HLA-C alleles showing the fewest. Because the 87-base-pair reads could not distinguish some IMGT-functional V segments, including TRBV6-2 and TRBV6-3, those segments were excluded. A further reported finding was that TCR beta sequences accurately predicted the HLA-A and HLA-B alleles for most subjects in the first cohort. The authors suggested that the approach could potentially be extended to other disease states and immunological phenotypes. Because HLA typing was unavailable for some donors at each locus, only the typed subset was used in association tests. Because counts were too low, about 18 rarely observed V segments, including chromosome 9 orphons, were excluded from the earlier analysis of a few hundred of the donors. A total of around 150 TCR beta chains were listed by the study as associated with cytomegalovirus. Immune exposure information for the cohort was limited to CMV serostatus. When HLA alleles, especially DR and DQ, strongly co-occurred, TCR associations were difficult to assign to individual alleles. Compared with equally common non-associated chains, HLA-associated TCR beta chains in a later analysis were more clonally expanded and had lower generation probabilities. A few of the identified cytomegalovirus-associated TCR beta chains were confirmed in vitro to be specific for cytomegalovirus antigens. At a false discovery rate of 0.05, a later analysis linked fewer than 20,000 TCR beta sequences to specific HLA alleles.

The cohort comprised fewer than 750 healthy bone marrow donors. At the time of sampling, every cohort member was nominally healthy, though immune exposures that went unrecorded were likely present. The donor tested CMV seronegative and was one of the 352 seronegative cohort members. Each donor provided a peripheral blood sample, and peripheral blood mononuclear cells were used for TCR beta sequencing. Genomic DNA extraction from the blood cell samples was performed with the Qiagen DNeasy Blood Extraction Kit. The library was made by the immunoSEQ multiplex PCR assay. A mixture of 60 forward primers for TCR Vbeta segments and 13 reverse primers for TCR Jbeta segments was used in the multiplex PCR. The CDR3 region of rearranged TCR beta genes was amplified from genomic DNA by a multiplex PCR assay. The amplified TCR beta libraries were sequenced on the Illumina HiSeq System as 87-base-pair reads. The authors' pipeline ran thus. A later analysis tallied approximately 87 million unique TCR beta chains across the 610 or so repertoires, and approximately 12 million of those chains were shared by two or more donors. A nearest-neighbor algorithm error-corrected the raw reads and collapsed the reads into unique sequences, merging closely related sequences to remove PCR and sequencing errors. Alignment of CDR3 sequences to IMGT reference sequences was used to assign V, D and J gene segments. For a sequence to be retained, a match of at least six nucleotides was required to both a V gene segment and a J gene segment. A rearrangement counted as productive if the CDR3 had no stop codons and remained in frame with V and J, and every other rearrangement counted as non-productive. Following IMGT convention, CDR3 was defined as the stretch from the second conserved V-encoded cysteine up to the conserved J-encoded phenylalanine. In an earlier analysis of 500 to 650 of the donors, sequences lacking an unambiguous match to a single V gene segment were excluded. In an earlier analysis of approximately 560 of the donors, a V segment was called functional when productive rearrangements were above 56.7%, and segregating when the standard deviation between donors exceeded 5%. To diagnose cytomegalovirus status from the catalog of TCR beta chain sequences, a statistical classification framework was built. In a later analysis, V and J genes were assigned by comparing TCR nucleotide sequences against IMGT/GENE-DB human TR gene sequences. In a later analysis, CDR3 sequences and most-parsimonious VDJ recombination scenarios were assigned using the TCRdist pipeline. In a later analysis, every TCR beta chain was defined by the combination of its CDR3 amino acid sequence and its V-gene family, and reads without a unique V-gene family were dropped. As a way to deal with suspected cross-contamination and a sequencing artifact, a later analysis dropped 640 or so nucleotide sequences that were highly shared and had low generation probability. For each public chain, a later analysis derived a clonal expansion index from normalized ranks of inferred template counts within each repertoire. A later analysis computed generation probabilities with a VDJ recombination model fitted to out-of-frame rearrangements, and checked the results against IGoR. Hypergeometric tests were used in a later analysis to score TCR-TCR, TCR-HLA and TCR-CMV co-occurrence, with a repertoire-size bias correction applied to the TCR pairs. False discovery rates were estimated in a later analysis by permuting HLA or CMV assignments 20 times. In a later analysis, co-occurring TCRs were grouped using DBSCAN, with TCRdist sequence similarity added in when clustering inside HLA-allele-positive subsets. Repertoires with fewer than 30,000 or more than 120,000 public chains, plus five repertoires with anomalous nucleotide sharing, were excluded from co-occurrence clustering. What TCRdb holds here is the immuneACCESS table cut down to in-frame rearrangements. Part of the clones is not present; checked against another copy, under half of the missing clones reflect an unresolved V gene, and the others are unexplained. That table gives V, J and clone size, and the DNA gave D and trimming. Across this sample there are under 200,000 clones, with around nine tenths seen only once. The ten biggest clones cover more than 0.7% of the sample.

Sequences MNHNS (CDR1) and SASEGT (CDR2) are obtained from the germline V gene. The junction carries 9 bases between V and J, which are trimmed by 0 bases and 3 bases respectively. Taken from cysteine to phenylalanine, the CDR3 has 15 residues. This entry keeps only the CDR3 DNA: 45 bases, framed from base 1. About this clone: The antigen it binds to is not known. Base qualities were left out, and no much larger clone turns up one base away.

Sequencing was carried out using PBMCs. The chain links TRBV6-1 with TRBJ1-5; TRBD1 is possibly the D segment (5 matching bases). The source of this sequence is a woman aged 25-40 years in good health and CMV-seronegative. The DNA is TGTGCCAGCAGTGAAGCCGGGGGAGCCAATCAGCCCCAGCATTTT. Its protein is CASSEAGGANQPQHF.